These T cell receptor beta chains were read from a single sample in a study of blood T cell repertoires in COVID-19. Profiling relied on immunoSEQ multiplex PCR, and the TCRdb table lists in-frame clones only, not all of them. The repertoire holds 95,000 to 120,000 clones, with approximately 83% as singletons. What was sequenced was peripheral blood. The source of these receptors is a woman aged 70-85 years with acute or convalescent COVID-19. Each CDR3 is given with its conserved first and last residue. D genes are given only for firm matches. The size entry is marked missing in some rows and otherwise reads once, few, many or a size class.

d_call	clone_size	v_call	j_call	cdr3_nt	cdr3_aa
TRBD2	.	TRBV19	TRBJ2-2	TGTGCCAGTAGTCCCGGGGGGATGGACACCGGGGAGCTGTTTTTT	CASSPGGMDTGELFF
.	once	TRBV6-5	TRBJ2-2	TGTGCCAGCAGTTACCGGGCCGGGGAGCTGTTTTTT	CASSYRAGELFF
TRBD1	.	TRBV5-4	TRBJ1-6	TGTGCCAGCAGCGTGAACAGGGGTAATTCACCCCTCCACTTT	CASSVNRGNSPLHF
TRBD1	few	TRBV28	TRBJ2-5	TGTGCCAGCAGTTTCTATCACAGGGGTCTCGCGGAGACCCAGTACTTC	CASSFYHRGLAETQYF
.	.	TRBV6-5	TRBJ1-2	TGTGCCAGCAGAGTGGGCCTTAACTATGGCTACACCTTC	CASRVGLNYGYTF
.	once	TRBV5-1	TRBJ1-2	TGCGCCAGCGCCTCGAGTCCCATCGCCTATGGCTACACCTTC	CASASSPIAYGYTF
TRBD2	.	TRBV5-4	TRBJ2-5	TGTGCCAGCAGCCATGGACTAGCGGTCCAAGAGACCCAGTACTTC	CASSHGLAVQETQYF
.	.	TRBV30	TRBJ1-2	TGTGCCTGGAGGGGGGCCGATTATGGCTACACCTTC	CAWRGADYGYTF
TRBD2	.	TRBV19	TRBJ2-7	TGTGCCAGTAGTACACACGGGGGGTACGAGCAGTACTTC	CASSTHGGYEQYF
TRBD1	.	TRBV10-3	TRBJ1-2	TGTGCCATCAGTGAGTTCCGACAGGGAGCAAACTATGGCTACACCTTC	CAISEFRQGANYGYTF
.	.	TRBV19	TRBJ1-2	TGTGCCAGTACCGACCTTCGGCGGGATCTCTATGGCTACACCTTC	CASTDLRRDLYGYTF
.	.	TRBV28	TRBJ1-3	TGTGCCAGCAGCCATGGAAACACCATATATTTT	CASSHGNTIYF
TRBD1	.	TRBV28	TRBJ1-4	TGCCAGCGGAATGCGGGACGACAGGGCGATAATGAAAAACTGTTTTTT	CQRNAGRQGDNEKLFF
.	.	TRBV19	TRBJ1-6	TGTGCCAGTAGTATCGGACAGCTAGGGTCACCCCTCCACTTT	CASSIGQLGSPLHF
TRBD2	.	TRBV19	TRBJ2-7	TGTGCCAGTAGCCACGAGCGACTAGCGGATCGCTACGAGCAGTACTTC	CASSHERLADRYEQYF
.	.	TRBV14	TRBJ1-1	TGTGCCAGCAGGTCCTATAAGGGGGTCTACACTGAAGCTTTCTTT	CASRSYKGVYTEAFF
.	.	TRBV5-1	TRBJ1-1	TGCGCCAGCAGCTTGTTGGTGAGAGCTGAAGCTTTCTTT	CASSLLVRAEAFF
TRBD2	.	TRBV5-4	TRBJ2-1	TGTGCCAGCAGCGGGGGGGGAGGCTACAATGAGCAGTTCTTC	CASSGGGGYNEQFF
TRBD1	once	TRBV27	TRBJ1-1	TGTGCCAGCAGGGAGGACAGGCCTGACACTGAAGCTTTCTTT	CASREDRPDTEAFF
TRBD1	.	TRBV7-8	TRBJ1-1	TGTGCCAGCAGCCTGCGGGACAGGGGATCGAACACTGAAGCTTTCTTT	CASSLRDRGSNTEAFF
.	few	TRBV28	TRBJ2-7	TGTGCCAGCATTCGACGAGGGCTTTCCTACGAGCAGTACTTC	CASIRRGLSYEQYF
TRBD1	.	TRBV4-3	TRBJ1-6	TGCGCCAGCAGCCAAGTACCGGGACAGGGAGGGTATTCCTATAATTCACCCCTCCACTTT	CASSQVPGQGGYSYNSPLHF